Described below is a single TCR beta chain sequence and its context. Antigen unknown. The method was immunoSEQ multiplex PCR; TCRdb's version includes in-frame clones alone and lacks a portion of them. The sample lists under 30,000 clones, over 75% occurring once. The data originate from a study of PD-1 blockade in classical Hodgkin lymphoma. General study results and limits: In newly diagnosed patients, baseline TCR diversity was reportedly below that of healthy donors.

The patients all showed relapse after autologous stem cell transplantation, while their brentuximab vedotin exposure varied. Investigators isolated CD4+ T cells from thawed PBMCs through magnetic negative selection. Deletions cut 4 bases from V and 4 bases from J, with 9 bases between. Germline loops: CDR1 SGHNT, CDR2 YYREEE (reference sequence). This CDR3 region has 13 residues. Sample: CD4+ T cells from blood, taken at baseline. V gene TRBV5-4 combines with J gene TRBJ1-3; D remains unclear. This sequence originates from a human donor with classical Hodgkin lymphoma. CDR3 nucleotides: TGTGCCAGCAGCCTCCCGCAAGGAAACACCATATATTTT. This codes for CASSLPQGNTIYF.